This TCR beta chain stems from a study of beta chain features in type 1 diabetes. Study background: In all, approximately 110 million sorted cells from all samples were analyzed.

General observations from the study: Any HLA effect on TCRB rearrangement was left unresolved by small sub-analyses.

A word on this clone: Its antigen remains unidentified.

J lost 1 base, V lost 4 bases, and 0 bases had no gene match. The CDR3 contains 13 residues. CDR1 and CDR2 (germline): LGHNT, FRNRAP. Expressed TCRB transcripts got sequenced, as all isolated RNA was reverse transcribed. The protocol was immunoSEQ multiplex PCR, while the TCRdb copy is restricted to in-frame clones and leaves out a portion. Among 200,000 to 300,000 clones listed, 14% were seen once. This chain joins TRBV12-5 and TRBJ2-5; 7 nucleotides agree with TRBD2. Material: naive CD4+ T cells from blood. The receptor comes from a woman in her forties in good health. CDR3 nucleotides: TGTGCTAGTGGTTCGGGGGGCCAAGAGACCCAGTACTTC. Its protein product is CASGSGGQETQYF.